The rows below give T cell receptor beta chains drawn from one sample of a study of technical replicates of blood from a few donors. TCRdb's table, derived via immunoSEQ multiplex PCR, lists solely in-frame clones and lacks some. Found here are 60,000 to 80,000 clones, 85% to 90% of them singletons; the top ten hold over 4%. Sequenced sample: PBMCs. All receptors come from a human donor in good health. Some clones in this sample may be carry-over from other donors' samples. Both conserved end residues are part of each CDR3. D genes are given only for firm matches. Clone size is given for some rows only: seen once, a few or many times, or a class if the clone is expanded.

j_call,clone_size,d_call,v_call,cdr3_nt,cdr3_aa
TRBJ2-1,-,TRBD1,TRBV11-1,TGTGCCAGCAGCAAAGGACAGGGGACGAGGAGCTCCTACAATGAGCAGTTCTTC,CASSKGQGTRSSYNEQFF
TRBJ2-7,-,TRBD2,TRBV18,TGTGCCAGCTCACCACCTGGTGGCGGGAGTTCCCACGAGCAGTACTTC,CASSPPGGGSSHEQYF
TRBJ2-7,-,TRBD2,TRBV27,TGTGCCAGCAGTGGGACTAGCGTTACACTCCTCGAGCAGTACTTC,CASSGTSVTLLEQYF
TRBJ2-1,-,TRBD2,TRBV7-8,TGTGCCAGCAGCTTCCTAATAGAAGCGGGAGTTAATGAGCAGTTCTTC,CASSFLIEAGVNEQFF
TRBJ1-2,-,-,TRBV29-1,TGCAGCGTTGAACAGGCAAACTATGGCTACACCTTC,CSVEQANYGYTF
TRBJ1-6,-,TRBD1,TRBV6-6,TGTGCCAGCAGTTCGGGACAGGGGGTTTCACCCCTCCACTTT,CASSSGQGVSPLHF
TRBJ1-4,-,-,TRBV15,TGTGCCACCAGCAGAGATCGGGGGGCCGGGGAAAAACTGTTTTTT,CATSRDRGAGEKLFF
TRBJ2-2,-,-,TRBV5-1,TGCGCCAGCAGCTTGGCCTTGACAGCGAACACCGGGGAGCTGTTTTTT,CASSLALTANTGELFF
TRBJ2-1,-,-,TRBV7-2,TGTGCCAGCAGGATCTCCTGGCGGGACTCCTACAATGAGCAGTTCTTC,CASRISWRDSYNEQFF
TRBJ1-2,-,TRBD1,TRBV10-3,TGTGCCATCAGTGAGTCGCTTGGACAGGGGGACTACACCTTC,CAISESLGQGDYTF
TRBJ1-2,once,-,TRBV28,TGTGCCAGCTTGGCCCGCAACTATGGCTACACCTTC,CASLARNYGYTF
TRBJ1-2,-,-,TRBV5-8,TGTGCCAGCAGCCCCGTAGCTAACTATGGCTACACCTTC,CASSPVANYGYTF
TRBJ2-3,-,-,TRBV2,TGTGCCAGCAGCCCGGAGTCGGTCGATACGCAGTATTTT,CASSPESVDTQYF
TRBJ2-7,few,-,TRBV29-1,TGCAGCGTTGAAGACCAAGGGACAGAGCAGTACTTC,CSVEDQGTEQYF
TRBJ1-6,few,TRBD1,TRBV5-1,TGCGCCAGCAGCTTCCGACAGGGAGACAATTCACCCCTCCACTTT,CASSFRQGDNSPLHF
TRBJ2-7,once,TRBD1,TRBV5-6,TGTGCCAGCAGCAGCCTGGGACAGGGGGGCTACGAGCAGTACTTC,CASSSLGQGGYEQYF
TRBJ2-2,-,TRBD1,TRBV2,TGTGCCAGCAGCTCCGGGACAGGGGGTCCCGGGGAGCTGTTTTTT,CASSSGTGGPGELFF
TRBJ2-3,-,-,TRBV11-3,TGTGCCAGCAGCCCGACGGCCGGGAAAGATACGCAGTATTTT,CASSPTAGKDTQYF
TRBJ2-7,-,TRBD2,TRBV4-1,TGCGCCAGCAGCCAACTTAGCGGGACCTCCTACGAGCAGTACTTC,CASSQLSGTSYEQYF
TRBJ2-2,-,-,TRBV30,TGTGCCTGGAGGGGCCCGTTCCACGGCACCGGGGAGCTGTTTTTT,CAWRGPFHGTGELFF
TRBJ1-6,-,TRBD1,TRBV5-1,TGCGCCAGCAGCTACTCACAGGGGCGAGGTTCACCCCTCCACTTT,CASSYSQGRGSPLHF
TRBJ1-5,-,TRBD1,TRBV6-6,TGTGCCAGCAGGACGACAGGGGGCGCGGGTCAGCCCCAGCATTTT,CASRTTGGAGQPQHF
TRBJ2-7,once,-,TRBV6-5,TGTGCCAGCAGATGGGGGGTAGGCGAGCAGTACTTC,CASRWGVGEQYF
TRBJ2-3,-,TRBD2,TRBV30,TGTGCCTGGACGCTAGGGCTAGCGGGAGCAGATACGCAGTATTTT,CAWTLGLAGADTQYF
TRBJ1-2,-,-,TRBV6-5,TGTGCCAGCAGTTACCGGGGGGGCTCAGGGTATGGCTACACCTTC,CASSYRGGSGYGYTF
TRBJ1-1,-,TRBD1,TRBV19,TGTGCCAGTAATAGACAGGGAAGGAACACTGAAGCTTTCTTT,CASNRQGRNTEAFF
TRBJ2-1,many,TRBD2,TRBV7-2,TGTGCCAGCAGCACCGGCGTGAGACTAGCGCCTTACAATGAGCAGTTCTTC,CASSTGVRLAPYNEQFF
TRBJ2-3,once,TRBD1,TRBV7-2,TGTGCCAGCAGCTTCTTCTCCGCGGGACAGGGCACAGATACGCAGTATTTT,CASSFFSAGQGTDTQYF
TRBJ2-2,few,TRBD1,TRBV5-4,TGTGCCAGCACGTTGACAGGGCCCGTAGTTACCGGGGAGCTGTTTTTT,CASTLTGPVVTGELFF
TRBJ2-7,-,TRBD2,TRBV27,TGTGCCAGCAGTTTTAGCGGGAGTCTAGGCGAGCAGTACTTC,CASSFSGSLGEQYF
TRBJ1-1,-,-,TRBV6-1,TGTGCCAGCAGACGACAGTTGAACACTGAAGCTTTCTTT,CASRRQLNTEAFF
TRBJ1-6,-,TRBD1,TRBV15,TGTGCCACCAGCAGGGCGAGGGATAGACAGGGTGGTTCACCCCTCCACTTT,CATSRARDRQGGSPLHF
TRBJ1-2,-,-,TRBV4-1,TGCGCCAGCAGCCCGTACAGGGAGACTAACTATGGCTACACCTTC,CASSPYRETNYGYTF
TRBJ2-1,-,TRBD1,TRBV5-8,TGTGCCAGCAGGGGACAGTCTAAGTACAATGAGCAGTTCTTC,CASRGQSKYNEQFF
TRBJ2-1,-,-,TRBV5-1,TGCGCCAGCAGCTTTTCAGGATCCTACAATGAGCAGTTCTTC,CASSFSGSYNEQFF
TRBJ1-1,-,TRBD1,TRBV2,TGTGCCAGCAGGGAGTGGAGGGACAGGGGCACGGGGAGTGGCGCTGAAGCTTTCTTT,CASREWRDRGTGSGAEAFF
TRBJ2-3,-,-,TRBV5-4,TGTGCCAGCAGCTTGCCCCGTACAGATACGCAGTATTTT,CASSLPRTDTQYF
TRBJ2-1,-,-,TRBV10-3,TGTGCCATGAGGGGCGAGGGGGACGGTGAGCAGTTCTTC,CAMRGEGDGEQFF
TRBJ2-1,-,TRBD1,TRBV2,TGTGCCAGCAGCCCGGGACAGGACAATGAGCAGTTCTTC,CASSPGQDNEQFF
TRBJ2-1,-,TRBD2,TRBV5-1,TGCGCCAGCAGCTTGCACAGCGGGGTATCCTACAATGAGCAGTTCTTC,CASSLHSGVSYNEQFF
TRBJ1-6,once,-,TRBV9,TGTGCCAGCAGCTCCCAAGTGGGGGGGGTCGGATCACCCCTCCACTTT,CASSSQVGGVGSPLHF
TRBJ2-2,-,TRBD2,TRBV9,TGTGCCAGCAGCGTCACCAGCGGGAGCATGAACACCGGGGAGCTGTTTTTT,CASSVTSGSMNTGELFF
TRBJ1-3,-,-,TRBV29-1,TGCAGCGTGCAGGCTCCTGGAAACACCATATATTTT,CSVQAPGNTIYF
TRBJ1-2,-,-,TRBV5-1,TGCGCCAGCAGCTTGACTCCGGCTAACTATGGCTACACCTTC,CASSLTPANYGYTF
TRBJ2-7,-,TRBD1,TRBV2,TGTGCCAGCACCTTAGGGTACGGGACAGGGGCCTACGAGCAGTACTTC,CASTLGYGTGAYEQYF
TRBJ2-7,-,TRBD2,TRBV2,TGTGCCAGCAGCCCCGGGGGGGGTTACGAGCAGTACTTC,CASSPGGGYEQYF
TRBJ2-7,-,-,TRBV5-1,TGCGCCAGCAGCTTGGGGGCTGGTAACGAGCAGTACTTC,CASSLGAGNEQYF
TRBJ2-1,-,TRBD2,TRBV4-1,TGCGCCAGCAGCCAGGCCTCTCTCGGGGGGGATTACAATGAGCAGTTCTTC,CASSQASLGGDYNEQFF